This TCR beta chain came from a study of resident and recirculating memory T cells in vitiligo. The ends were cut back, 6 bases at V and 0 bases at J, with 27 bases in the middle. The CDR3 loop spans 21 amino acids. Germline CDR1 reads MRHNA; CDR2 reads SNTAGT. Comment on this clone: As yet, its antigen is unknown.

Study observations and caveats: Vitiligo lesions lacked a unique dominant clone, and clonality varied.

Assay used: immunoSEQ multiplex PCR; TCRdb lists only in-frame clones, some missing. The sample has fewer than 80,000 clones, roughly nine tenths seen once; the top ten hold over 4.5%. V is TRBV6-4 and J is TRBJ2-6; perhaps TRBD2 as D (6 bases). The TCR comes from a male donor with vitiligo. Sequenced sample: blood. The CDR3 sequence: CASRDEGGGWRPNSGANVLTF. The DNA for the CDR3 is TGTGCCAGCAGGGACGAAGGAGGAGGGTGGAGGCCGAACTCTGGGGCCAACGTCCTGACTTTC.